The next 26 T cell receptor beta chains were all read from a single sample in a study of blood T cell repertoires in COVID-19. Sequencing used immunoSEQ multiplex PCR; TCRdb keeps in-frame clones, though not all of them. The sample records around 150,000 clones, 65% to 90% being singletons. Sequences were obtained from peripheral blood. The origin of the receptors is a man in his 70s with acute or convalescent COVID-19.

The chain uses TRBV6-5 and TRBJ2-2; D unclear. Per the germline V gene, CDR1 is MNHEY and CDR2 is SVGAGI. V gave up 1 base and J gave up 4 bases, with 7 bases separating them. CDR3 length: 14 residues. In nucleotides, the CDR3 is TGTGCCAGCAGTTACTTCGTTCCCACCGGGGAGCTGTTTTTT. Protein sequence: CASSYFVPTGELFF.

This rearrangement joins TRBV6-2 or TRBV6-3 to TRBJ2-7; possibly TRBD1 for D (7 bases). Between the trimmed V and J ends, which lost 0 bases and 4 bases, there was a span of 10 bases. Germline-derived CDR1 and CDR2 are MNHEY and SVGEGT. This CDR3 spans 14 amino acids. The CDR3 DNA reads as TGTGCCAGCAGTTACTCGACAGGGAGGTACGAGCAGTACTTC. It codes for CASSYSTGRYEQYF.

This clone was recorded only once. This chain uses TRBV9 with TRBJ2-7, with 11 bases identical to TRBD2. Germline V gene data show CDR1 as SGDLS and CDR2 as YYNGEE. The CDR3 spans 15 residues. Trimming removed 2 bases from V and 4 bases from J; junction bases left unmatched: 5. CDR3 residues: CASSVTSSGRYEQYF. The CDR3 coding sequence is TGTGCCAGCAGCGTCACCTCTAGCGGGAGGTACGAGCAGTACTTC. Full variable domain (missing parts from reference TRBV9 and TRBJ2-7): DSGVTQTPKHLITATGQRVTLRCSPRSGDLSVYWYQQSLDQGLQFLIQYYNGEERAKGNILERFSAQQFPDLHSELNLSSLELGDSALYFCASSVTSSGRYEQYFGPGTRLTVT.

This chain links TRBV7-2 with TRBJ2-7; the D gene is possibly TRBD1 (6 bases). Germline lookup yields CDR1 SGHTA and CDR2 FQGNSA. The CDR3 spans 15 residues. V was trimmed by 5 bases and J by 1 base, leaving 15 bases between them. The CDR3 reads CASSKPGALSYEQYF. CDR3 DNA sequence: TGTGCCAGCAGCAAACCAGGGGCCCTTTCCTACGAGCAGTACTTC.

This chain uses TRBV19 with TRBJ2-6, with a possible D match to TRBD1 (6 bases). This CDR3 comprises 15 residues. The V and J ends lost 3 bases and 4 bases respectively, with 10 bases between them. Germline V gives CDR1 LNHDA, CDR2 SQIVND (reference sequence). The CDR3 DNA is TGTGCCAGTAGTATTATGGGGACAGGGGCCAACGTCCTGACTTTC. It yields the protein CASSIMGTGANVLTF.

The chain recombines TRBV5-1 with TRBJ2-5; 10 nucleotides agree with TRBD2. The germline gives CDR1 SGHRS, CDR2 YFSETQ. Trimming at V came to 0 bases and at J to 6 bases, leaving 2 bases not matched to a gene. This CDR3 comprises 14 residues. The CDR3 nucleotides read TGCGCCAGCAGCTTGGCTAGCGGGAGACAGACCCAGTACTTC. This sequence encodes CASSLASGRQTQYF.

This chain connects TRBV3-1 (or the pseudogene TRBV3-2) to TRBJ2-7, with D unclear. Trimming cost V 3 bases and J 2 bases, with 5 bases left between them. Looked up from germline, CDR1 is LGHDT and CDR2 is YNNKEL (reference sequence). The CDR3 is 12 residues long. This chain's CDR3 is CASSHQTYEQYF. The CDR3 DNA follows: TGTGCCAGCAGCCATCAAACCTACGAGCAGTACTTC.

The CDR3 region has the DNA TGTGCCACCAGCAGATCCCTGACAGGGAAGACCGGGGAGCTGTTTTTT. Translated: CATSRSLTGKTGELFF. V gene TRBV15 combines with J gene TRBJ2-2; 7 nucleotides match TRBD1. This CDR3 is 16 amino acids long. The ends lost 2 bases at V and 5 bases at J; junction bases unmatched: 8. CDR1 is LNHNV and CDR2 is YYDKDF in the germline V gene (reference sequence).

The V and J genes are TRBV2 and TRBJ2-3, with 8 bases that match TRBD2. CDR1 SNHLY and CDR2 FYNNEI come from the germline V gene. CDR3 length equals 15 residues. J lost 2 bases, V lost 4 bases, and 5 bases had no gene match. The CDR3 bases are TGTGCCAGCAGTGTCAATAGCGGGGTCACAGATACGCAGTATTTT. Translation: CASSVNSGVTDTQYF.

V is TRBV4-1 and J is TRBJ2-7; 16 bases agree with TRBD2. The CDR3 contains 19 residues. After removal of 3 bases from V and 0 bases from J, the junction contained 8 bases not matched to a gene. From germline, CDR1 is MGHRA and CDR2 YSYEKL. CDR3 DNA: TGCGCCAGCAGCCACCCACCGGGACTAGCGGGAGGGCCCTCCTACGAGCAGTACTTC. Protein: CASSHPPGLAGGPSYEQYF.

The chain couples TRBV19 to TRBJ1-1, with TRBD1 matching 7 bases. V lost 0 bases to trimming and J lost 1 base; unmatched junction nucleotides: 8. In germline, CDR1 is LNHDA, CDR2 SQIVND (reference sequence). The CDR3 extends over 17 amino acids. The CDR3 nucleotides are TGTGCCAGTAGTATAGATCTTAGGAACAGGGGGAACACTGAAGCTTTCTTT. This encodes CASSIDLRNRGNTEAFF.

This clone occurred a few times. This chain connects TRBV6-5 to TRBJ2-1; D is perhaps TRBD2 (5 bases). Germline CDR1 and CDR2: MNHEY and SVGAGI. CDR3 length: 15 amino acids. The V and J ends lost 6 bases and 7 bases respectively, with 19 bases between them. For the CDR3, the DNA is TGTGCCAGCAGCCCAACACCCCCCTCGGGGAATGAGCAGTTCTTC. It yields the protein CASSPTPPSGNEQFF.

The chain uses TRBV6-5 and TRBJ2-2; 10 nucleotides line up with TRBD2. Trimming at V came to 2 bases and at J to 6 bases, leaving 3 bases not matched to a gene. The CDR3 has 15 amino acids. Germline V gene lookup returns CDR1 MNHEY and CDR2 SVGAGI. In nucleotides, the CDR3 is TGTGCCAGCAGTTACGATCTAGCGGGAGCCGGGGAGCTGTTTTTT. As protein: CASSYDLAGAGELFF.

The chain is built from TRBV6-5 and TRBJ2-7; 7 nucleotides line up with TRBD2. The CDR3 spans 14 residues. Trimming removed 6 bases from V and 3 bases from J; junction bases left unmatched: 8. Germline assignment: CDR1 MNHEY and CDR2 SVGAGI. CDR3 loop: CASRNSGWDYEQYF. In nucleotides, the CDR3 is TGTGCCAGCAGAAATAGCGGGTGGGACTACGAGCAGTACTTC.

The chain combines TRBV11-2 with TRBJ1-2; 7 nucleotides align to TRBD1. The trim removed 5 bases at V and 4 bases at J, leaving 4 bases unmatched. The CDR3 has 13 residues. CDR1 is SGHAT and CDR2 is FQNNGV in the germline V gene. CDR3 amino acids: CASSEDRAYGYTF. The CDR3 DNA sequence: TGTGCCAGCAGCGAAGACAGGGCCTATGGCTACACCTTC.

This chain connects TRBV5-8 to TRBJ2-7; no clear D. Germline CDR1 reads SGHTS; CDR2 reads YDEGEE. CDR3 length: 10 residues. V lost 6 bases and J lost 4, with 5 bases in between. The CDR3 DNA reads as TGTGCCAGCACCACTTACGAGCAGTACTTC. This encodes CASTTYEQYF.

J is TRBJ1-4 and V is TRBV9; 8 bases line up with TRBD1. Germline CDR1 is SGDLS and CDR2 is YYNGEE. This CDR3 contains 15 residues. V dropped 3 bases and J dropped 4; count of bases not matched to a gene: 5. The chain's CDR3 is CASSGGQGFNEKLFF. The CDR3, as DNA: TGTGCCAGCAGCGGAGGACAGGGTTTTAATGAAAAACTGTTTTTT. The full variable domain, rest sourced from reference TRBV9 and TRBJ1-4, is DSGVTQTPKHLITATGQRVTLRCSPRSGDLSVYWYQQSLDQGLQFLIQYYNGEERAKGNILERFSAQQFPDLHSELNLSSLELGDSALYFCASSGGQGFNEKLFFGSGTQLSVL.

Only one count was recorded for this clone. The chain couples TRBV27 to TRBJ1-6; 7 bases map to TRBD1. Germline V gene data show CDR1 as MNHEY and CDR2 as SMNVEV (reference sequence). The CDR3 covers 14 residues. V shed 6 bases, J shed 8 bases, and the junction held 7 bases outside the gene matches. CDR3 nucleotides: TGTGCCAGCAGAGGACAGGTTCCCGATTCACCCCTCCACTTT. Translation: CASRGQVPDSPLHF.

The chain employs TRBV14 and TRBJ2-5; TRBD2 matches 8 bases. With V trimmed by 4 bases and J by 5 bases, 6 bases remained unmatched. The CDR3 has 14 amino acids. From germline, CDR1 is SGHDN and CDR2 FVKESK. The CDR3 sequence: CASSRSGGRETQYF. For the CDR3, the DNA is TGTGCCAGCAGCCGATCGGGAGGGCGGGAGACCCAGTACTTC.

This chain uses TRBV24-1 with TRBJ2-7; 7 bases are a match to TRBD1. With 3 bases clipped from V and 0 bases from J, the junction kept 7 bases outside the gene matches. In germline, CDR1 is KGHDR, CDR2 SFDVKD. The CDR3 totals 16 residues. For the CDR3, the DNA is TGTGCCACCAGTGATGCCAGGACAGGATTCTCCTACGAGCAGTACTTC. Translating gives CATSDARTGFSYEQYF.

J is TRBJ1-1 and V is TRBV5-1; possible D gene TRBD1, 5 bases. The CDR3 length is 14 residues. The V end was cut by 0 bases, the J end by 5 bases, with 11 bases between. The germline V gene has CDR1 SGHRS and CDR2 YFSETQ. CDR3 in DNA: TGCGCCAGCAGCTTGGCACAGGTTAGGACTGAAGCTTTCTTT. Its protein product is CASSLAQVRTEAFF.

A single count supports this clone. The chain links TRBV3-1 (or the pseudogene TRBV3-2) to TRBJ2-5; 7 bases fit TRBD2. Germline V gene lookup returns CDR1 LGHDT and CDR2 YNNKEL (reference sequence). J was trimmed by 5 bases and V by 4 bases; bases with no gene match: 10. The CDR3 runs to 15 residues. CDR3 bases: TGTGCCAGCAGCCCCTCGGGCGGGAGTTGGGAGACCCAGTACTTC. Translated: CASSPSGGSWETQYF.

This chain joins TRBV5-1 and TRBJ1-1; weak D call: TRBD1 (6 bases). This CDR3 has 16 residues. V shed 0 bases and J shed 0 bases, with 12 bases lying between them. Germline CDR1 SGHRS, CDR2 YFSETQ. The CDR3 sequence is CASSLAGDTVNTEAFF. The CDR3 coding sequence is TGCGCCAGCAGCTTGGCCGGGGACACCGTGAACACTGAAGCTTTCTTT.

A word on this clone: The identical CDR3 is also encoded by other nucleotide sequences in the sample. The rearrangement links TRBV30 to TRBJ2-6; 8 nucleotides agree with TRBD1. CDR1 and CDR2 from the germline V gene are GTSNPN and SVGIG (reference sequence). This CDR3 spans 14 amino acids. V shed 4 bases and J 4 bases; nucleotides not matched to a gene: 3. This CDR3 is CAWTGGSGANVLTF. CDR3 nucleotides: TGTGCCTGGACAGGGGGCTCCGGGGCCAACGTCCTGACTTTC. Combining the CDR3 with reference TRBV30 and TRBJ2-6 gives the whole variable domain SQTIHQWPATLVQPVGSPLSLECTVEGTSNPNLYWYRQAAGRGLQLLFYSVGIGQISSEVPQNLSASRPQDRQFILSSKKLLLSDSGFYLCAWTGGSGANVLTFGAGSRLTVL.

This rearrangement joins TRBV19 to TRBJ1-2, with TRBD1 matching 8 bases. The V gene's germline CDR1 is LNHDA and CDR2 SQIVND (reference sequence). Trimming removed 8 bases from V and 2 bases from J; junction bases left unmatched: 1. The CDR3 consists of 12 residues. CDR3 in amino acids: CASRQGNYGYTF. Here the CDR3 DNA reads TGTGCCAGTCGACAGGGGAACTATGGCTACACCTTC. Full variable domain (missing parts from reference TRBV19 and TRBJ1-2): DGGITQSPKYLFRKEGQNVTLSCEQNLNHDAMYWYRQDPGQGLRLIYYSQIVNDFQKGDIAEGYSVSREKKESFPLTVTSAQKNPTAFYLCASRQGNYGYTFGSGTRLTVV.

V usage is TRBV19 and J usage is TRBJ2-7, with 8 positions matching TRBD1. The CDR3 covers 16 residues. Germline V gene data show CDR1 as LNHDA and CDR2 as SQIVND (reference sequence). V gave up 6 bases and J gave up 5 bases; unmatched junction bases: 15. CDR3 in DNA: TGTGCCAGTAGCCCCATCGTCCACACAGGGGGGAACGAGCAGTACTTC. Amino acid sequence: CASSPIVHTGGNEQYF. Looking up the rest from reference TRBV19 and TRBJ2-7 gives the full variable domain: DGGITQSPKYLFRKEGQNVTLSCEQNLNHDAMYWYRQDPGQGLRLIYYSQIVNDFQKGDIAEGYSVSREKKESFPLTVTSAQKNPTAFYLCASSPIVHTGGNEQYFGPGTRLTVT.